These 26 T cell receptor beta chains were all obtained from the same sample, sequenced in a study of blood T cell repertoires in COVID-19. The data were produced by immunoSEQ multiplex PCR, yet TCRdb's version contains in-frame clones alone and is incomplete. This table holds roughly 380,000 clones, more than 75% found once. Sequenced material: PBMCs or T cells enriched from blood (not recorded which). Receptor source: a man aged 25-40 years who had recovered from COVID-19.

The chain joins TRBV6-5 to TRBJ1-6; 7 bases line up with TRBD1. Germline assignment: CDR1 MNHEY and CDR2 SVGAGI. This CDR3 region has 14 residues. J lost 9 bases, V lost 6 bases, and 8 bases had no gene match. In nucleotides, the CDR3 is TGTGCCAGCAGGACCGGGACAGTTCGTTCACCCCTCCACTTT. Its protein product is CASRTGTVRSPLHF.

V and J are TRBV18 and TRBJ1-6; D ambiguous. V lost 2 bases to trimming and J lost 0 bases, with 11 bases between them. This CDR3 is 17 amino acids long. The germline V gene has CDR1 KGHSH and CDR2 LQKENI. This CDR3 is CASSPIVPRSYNSPLHF. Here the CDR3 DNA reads TGTGCCAGCTCACCAATAGTACCGCGCTCCTATAATTCACCCCTCCACTTT.

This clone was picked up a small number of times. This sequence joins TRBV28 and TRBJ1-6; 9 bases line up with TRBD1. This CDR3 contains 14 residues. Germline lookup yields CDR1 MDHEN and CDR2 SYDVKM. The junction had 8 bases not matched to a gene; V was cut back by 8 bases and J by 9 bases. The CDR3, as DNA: TGTGCCAGCGCCCAGAGGACAGGGGTTTCACCCCTCCACTTT. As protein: CASAQRTGVSPLHF.

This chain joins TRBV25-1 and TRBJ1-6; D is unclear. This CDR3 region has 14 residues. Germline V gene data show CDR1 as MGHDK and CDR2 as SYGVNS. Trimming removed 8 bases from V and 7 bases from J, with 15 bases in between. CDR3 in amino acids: CASASVAVNSPLHF. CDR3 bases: TGTGCCAGCGCCTCGGTGGCGGTCAATTCACCCCTCCACTTT.

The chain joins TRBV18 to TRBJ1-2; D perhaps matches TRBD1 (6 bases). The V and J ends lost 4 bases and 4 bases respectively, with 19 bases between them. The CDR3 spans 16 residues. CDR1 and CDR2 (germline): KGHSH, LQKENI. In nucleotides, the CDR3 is TGTGCCAGCTCACTAAAGCGGGACACATCGACCTATGGCTACACCTTC. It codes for CASSLKRDTSTYGYTF.

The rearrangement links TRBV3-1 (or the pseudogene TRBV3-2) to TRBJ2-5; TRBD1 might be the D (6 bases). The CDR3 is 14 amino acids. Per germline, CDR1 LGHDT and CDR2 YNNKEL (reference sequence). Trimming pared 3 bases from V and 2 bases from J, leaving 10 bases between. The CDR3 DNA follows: TGTGCCAGCAGCCATCCCGGACAGCAAGAGACCCAGTACTTC. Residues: CASSHPGQQETQYF.

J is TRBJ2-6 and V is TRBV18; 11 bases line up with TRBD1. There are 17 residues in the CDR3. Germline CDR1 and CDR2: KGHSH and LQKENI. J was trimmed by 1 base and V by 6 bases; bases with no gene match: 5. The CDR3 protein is CASSTGTGGSGANVLTF. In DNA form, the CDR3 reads TGTGCCAGCTCCACCGGGACAGGGGGATCTGGGGCCAACGTCCTGACTTTC.

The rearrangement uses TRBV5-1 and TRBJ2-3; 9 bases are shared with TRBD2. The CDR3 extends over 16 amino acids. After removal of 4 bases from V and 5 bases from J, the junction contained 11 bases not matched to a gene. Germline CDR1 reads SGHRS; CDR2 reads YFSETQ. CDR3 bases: TGCGCCAGCAGCCCTAGCGGGGCCCCAACAAAAGATACGCAGTATTTT. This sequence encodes CASSPSGAPTKDTQYF.

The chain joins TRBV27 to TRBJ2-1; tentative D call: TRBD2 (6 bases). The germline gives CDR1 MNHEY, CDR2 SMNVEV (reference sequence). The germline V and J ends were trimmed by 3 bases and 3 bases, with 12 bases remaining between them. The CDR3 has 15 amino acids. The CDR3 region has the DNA TGTGCCAGCAGTTTCGGTCAGGGAGGCTACAATGAGCAGTTCTTC. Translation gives CASSFGQGGYNEQFF.

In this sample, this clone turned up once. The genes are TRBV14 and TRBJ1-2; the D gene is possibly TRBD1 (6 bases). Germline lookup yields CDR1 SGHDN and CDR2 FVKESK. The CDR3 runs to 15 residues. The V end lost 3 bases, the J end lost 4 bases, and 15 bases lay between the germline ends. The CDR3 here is CASSQVAGARYGYTF. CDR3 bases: TGTGCCAGCAGCCAGGTTGCGGGGGCGCGCTATGGCTACACCTTC.

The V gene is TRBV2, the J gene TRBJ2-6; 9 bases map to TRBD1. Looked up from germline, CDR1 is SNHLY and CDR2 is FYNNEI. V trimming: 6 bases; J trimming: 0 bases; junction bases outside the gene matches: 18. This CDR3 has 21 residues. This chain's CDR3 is CASRAPPGQGYPNSGANVLTF. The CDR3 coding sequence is TGTGCCAGCAGGGCGCCCCCGGGACAGGGTTACCCAAACTCTGGGGCCAACGTCCTGACTTTC.

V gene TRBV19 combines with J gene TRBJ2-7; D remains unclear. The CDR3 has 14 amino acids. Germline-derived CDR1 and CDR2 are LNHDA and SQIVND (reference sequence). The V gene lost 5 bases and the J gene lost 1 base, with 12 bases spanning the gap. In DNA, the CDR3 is TGTGCCAGTAGTGCGAACAGTGGATCCTACGAGCAGTACTTC. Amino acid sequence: CASSANSGSYEQYF.

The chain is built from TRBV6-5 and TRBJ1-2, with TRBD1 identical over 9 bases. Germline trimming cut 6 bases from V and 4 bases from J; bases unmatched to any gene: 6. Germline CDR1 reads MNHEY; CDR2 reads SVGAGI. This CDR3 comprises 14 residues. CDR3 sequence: CASRGQGVSYGYTF. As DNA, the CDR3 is TGTGCCAGCAGGGGACAGGGCGTGAGCTATGGCTACACCTTC.

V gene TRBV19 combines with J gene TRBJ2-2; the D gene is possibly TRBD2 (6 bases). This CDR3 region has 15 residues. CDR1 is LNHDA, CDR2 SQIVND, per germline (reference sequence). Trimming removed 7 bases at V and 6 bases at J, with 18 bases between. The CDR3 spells CASNLGGGMAGELFF. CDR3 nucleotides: TGTGCCAGTAACCTCGGGGGTGGTATGGCCGGGGAGCTGTTTTTT.

CDR3 coding DNA: TGCAGCGCGGGGAGAGGAGACAATGAGCAGTTCTTC. It translates to CSAGRGDNEQFF. The V and J genes are TRBV29-1 and TRBJ2-1; a weak D match, TRBD2 (5 bases). The germline CDR1 and CDR2 sequences are SQVTM and ANQGSEA. V was cut by 7 bases and J by 5 bases, with 12 bases left in between. The CDR3 runs 12 residues.

CDR3 sequence: CASSQDYRGASVEKLFF. CDR3 DNA sequence: TGCGCCAGCAGCCAAGATTACAGGGGAGCGTCGGTTGAAAAACTGTTTTTT. The chain links TRBV4-3 to TRBJ1-4, with 7 bases identical to TRBD1. V gave up 0 bases and J gave up 7 bases; unmatched junction bases: 11. CDR3 length: 17 amino acids. Germline V gives CDR1 LGHNA, CDR2 YSLEER.

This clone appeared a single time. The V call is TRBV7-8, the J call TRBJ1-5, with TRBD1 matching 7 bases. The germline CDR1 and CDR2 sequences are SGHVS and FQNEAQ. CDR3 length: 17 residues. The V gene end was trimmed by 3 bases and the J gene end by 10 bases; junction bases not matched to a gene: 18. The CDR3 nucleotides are TGTGCCAGCAGCTTGGGGACGACAGGGAACCTAAATCCCCCCCAGCATTTT. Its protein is CASSLGTTGNLNPPQHF. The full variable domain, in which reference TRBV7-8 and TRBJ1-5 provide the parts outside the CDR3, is GAGVSQSPRYKVAKRGQDVALRCDPISGHVSLFWYQQALGQGPEFLTYFQNEAQLDKSGLPSDRFFAERPEGSVSTLKIQRTQQEDSAVYLCASSLGTTGNLNPPQHFGDGTRLSIL.

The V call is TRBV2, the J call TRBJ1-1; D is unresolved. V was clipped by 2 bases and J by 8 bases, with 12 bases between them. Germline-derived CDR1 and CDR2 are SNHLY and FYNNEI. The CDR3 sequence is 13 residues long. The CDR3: CASSEFGQPEAFF. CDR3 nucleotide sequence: TGTGCCAGCAGTGAATTTGGGCAGCCCGAAGCTTTCTTT.

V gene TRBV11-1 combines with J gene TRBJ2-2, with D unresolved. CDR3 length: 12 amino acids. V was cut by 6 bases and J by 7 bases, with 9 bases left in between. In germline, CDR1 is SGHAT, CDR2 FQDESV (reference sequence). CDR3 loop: CASSQMIGELFF. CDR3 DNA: TGTGCCAGCAGTCAGATGATCGGGGAGCTGTTTTTT.

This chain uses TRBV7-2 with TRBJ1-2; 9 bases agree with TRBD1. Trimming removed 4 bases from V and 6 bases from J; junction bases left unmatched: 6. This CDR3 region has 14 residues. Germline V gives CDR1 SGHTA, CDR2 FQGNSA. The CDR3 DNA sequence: TGTGCCAGCAGCTACAGGGGGCGAGGAGATGGCTACACCTTC. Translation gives CASSYRGRGDGYTF.

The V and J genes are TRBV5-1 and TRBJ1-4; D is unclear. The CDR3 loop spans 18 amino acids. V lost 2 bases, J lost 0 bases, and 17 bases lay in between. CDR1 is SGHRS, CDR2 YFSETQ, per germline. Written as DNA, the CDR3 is TGCGCCAGCAGCTTAAAGGTTAACAGCGGGACAACTAATGAAAAACTGTTTTTT. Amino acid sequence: CASSLKVNSGTTNEKLFF.

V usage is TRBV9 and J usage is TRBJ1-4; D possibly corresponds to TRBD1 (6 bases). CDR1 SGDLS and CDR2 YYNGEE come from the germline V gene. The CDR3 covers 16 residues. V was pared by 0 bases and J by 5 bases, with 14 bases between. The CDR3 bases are TGTGCCAGCAGCGTAGGGGGTGGACAGCTAAATGAAAAACTGTTTTTT. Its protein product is CASSVGGGQLNEKLFF. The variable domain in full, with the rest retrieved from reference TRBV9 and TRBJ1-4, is DSGVTQTPKHLITATGQRVTLRCSPRSGDLSVYWYQQSLDQGLQFLIQYYNGEERAKGNILERFSAQQFPDLHSELNLSSLELGDSALYFCASSVGGGQLNEKLFFGSGTQLSVL.

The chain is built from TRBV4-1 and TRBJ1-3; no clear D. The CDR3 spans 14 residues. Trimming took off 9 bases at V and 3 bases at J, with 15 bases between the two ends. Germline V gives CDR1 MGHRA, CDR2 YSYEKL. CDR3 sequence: CASSGEVVGNTIYF. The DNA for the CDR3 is TGCGCCAGTAGCGGGGAGGTGGTTGGAAACACCATATATTTT.

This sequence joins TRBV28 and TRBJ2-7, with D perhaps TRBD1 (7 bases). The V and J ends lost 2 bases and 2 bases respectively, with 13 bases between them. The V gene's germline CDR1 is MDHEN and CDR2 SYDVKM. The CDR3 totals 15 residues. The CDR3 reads CASSLGGQGAYEQYF. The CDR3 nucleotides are TGTGCCAGCAGTTTAGGGGGGCAGGGGGCCTACGAGCAGTACTTC.

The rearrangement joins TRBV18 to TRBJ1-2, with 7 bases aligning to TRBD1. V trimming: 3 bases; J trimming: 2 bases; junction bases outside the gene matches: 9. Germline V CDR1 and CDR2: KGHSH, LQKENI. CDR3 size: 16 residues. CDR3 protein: CASSPSAGGNNYGYTF. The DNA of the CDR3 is TGTGCCAGCTCACCGAGCGCAGGGGGTAACAACTATGGCTACACCTTC.

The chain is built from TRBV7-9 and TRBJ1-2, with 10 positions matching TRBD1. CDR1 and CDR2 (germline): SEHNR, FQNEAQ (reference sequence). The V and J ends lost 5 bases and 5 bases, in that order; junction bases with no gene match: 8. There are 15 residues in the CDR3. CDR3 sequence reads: CASSLAGQGKYGYTF. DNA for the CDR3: TGTGCCAGCAGCCTTGCGGGACAGGGGAAGTATGGCTACACCTTC. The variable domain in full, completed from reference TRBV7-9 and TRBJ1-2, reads DTGVSQNPRHKITKRGQNVTFRCDPISEHNRLYWYRQTLGQGPEFLTYFQNEAQLEKSRLLSDRFSAERPKGSFSTLEIQRTEQGDSAMYLCASSLAGQGKYGYTFGSGTRLTVV.